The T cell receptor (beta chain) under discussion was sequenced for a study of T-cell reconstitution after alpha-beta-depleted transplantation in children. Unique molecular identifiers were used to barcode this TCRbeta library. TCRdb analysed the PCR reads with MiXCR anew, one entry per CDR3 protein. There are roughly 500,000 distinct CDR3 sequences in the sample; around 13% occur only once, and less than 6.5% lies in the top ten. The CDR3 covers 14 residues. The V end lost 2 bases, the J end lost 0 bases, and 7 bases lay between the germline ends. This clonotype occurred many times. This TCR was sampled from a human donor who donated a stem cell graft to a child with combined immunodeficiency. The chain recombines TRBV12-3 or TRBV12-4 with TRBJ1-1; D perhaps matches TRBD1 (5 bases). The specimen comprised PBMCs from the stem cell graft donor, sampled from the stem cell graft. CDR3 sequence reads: CASSLLGLNTEAFF. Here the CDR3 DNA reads TGTGCCAGCAGTTTATTGGGGCTGAACACTGAAGCTTTCTTT.